This TCR beta chain appears in the sequencing data of a study of OX40 agonist ivuxolimab in advanced cancers. As for the study in general: Of the patients, three showed partial responses, one with hepatocellular carcinoma and two with cutaneous melanoma. Study-level findings and limits: CD4+ and CD8+ blood T cells expanded clonally by week 6 at 0.1 to 3.0 mg/kg.

Using immunoSEQ multiplex PCR, the repertoire was profiled, and TCRdb retains in-frame clones only, with some absent. The sample carries around 70,000 clones, roughly 80% recorded once. For this clone: As yet, its antigen is unknown.

On cycle 4 day 1 and cycle 7 day 1, as well as at baseline, blood was sampled. The CDR3 sequence is 15 residues long. Deletions cut 5 bases from V and 1 base from J, with 14 bases between. Germline V gene data show CDR1 as LNHDA and CDR2 as SQIVND (reference sequence). This sequence was found in an adult with an advanced solid tumor such as melanoma, head and neck, liver or kidney cancer. Sequenced material: CD4+ or CD8+ T cells sorted from blood, taken in a trial of the OX40 agonist ivuxolimab. This rearrangement joins TRBV19 to TRBJ1-1, with D unclear. CDR3 DNA sequence: TGTGCCAGTAGTCGCCAGGATCTTCCGAACACTGAAGCTTTCTTT. Encoded protein: CASSRQDLPNTEAFF.